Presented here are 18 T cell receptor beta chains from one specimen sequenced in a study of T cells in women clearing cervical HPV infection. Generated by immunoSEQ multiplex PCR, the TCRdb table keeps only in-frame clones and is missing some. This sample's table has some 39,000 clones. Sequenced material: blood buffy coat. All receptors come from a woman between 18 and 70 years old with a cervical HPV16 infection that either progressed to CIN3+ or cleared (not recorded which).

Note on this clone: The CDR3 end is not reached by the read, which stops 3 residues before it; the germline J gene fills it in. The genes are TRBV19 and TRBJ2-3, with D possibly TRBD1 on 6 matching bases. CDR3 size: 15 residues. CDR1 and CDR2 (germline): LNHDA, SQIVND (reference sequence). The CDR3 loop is CASIPQGQGNQPQYF. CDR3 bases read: TGTGCCAGTATTCCGCAGGGGCAGGGCAATCAGCCG.

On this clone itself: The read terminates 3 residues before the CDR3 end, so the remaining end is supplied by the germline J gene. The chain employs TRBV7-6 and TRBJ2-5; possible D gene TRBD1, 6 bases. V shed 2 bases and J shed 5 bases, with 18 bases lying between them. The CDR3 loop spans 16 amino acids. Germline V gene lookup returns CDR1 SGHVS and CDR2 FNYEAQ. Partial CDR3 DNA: TGTGCCAGCAGCTTATCGGGGCTAGGGGGTGGTGAGACC. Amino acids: CASSLSGLGGGET. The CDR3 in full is CASSLSGLGGGETQYF.

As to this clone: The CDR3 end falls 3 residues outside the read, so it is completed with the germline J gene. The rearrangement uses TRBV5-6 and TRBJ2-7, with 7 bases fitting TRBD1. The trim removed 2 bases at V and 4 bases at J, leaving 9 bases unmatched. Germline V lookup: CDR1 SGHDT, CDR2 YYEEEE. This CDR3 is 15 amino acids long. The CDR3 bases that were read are TGTGCCAGCAGCTTCGGCACAGGGGCCGCTTACGAG. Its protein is CASSFGTGAAYE. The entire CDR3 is CASSFGTGAAYEQYF.

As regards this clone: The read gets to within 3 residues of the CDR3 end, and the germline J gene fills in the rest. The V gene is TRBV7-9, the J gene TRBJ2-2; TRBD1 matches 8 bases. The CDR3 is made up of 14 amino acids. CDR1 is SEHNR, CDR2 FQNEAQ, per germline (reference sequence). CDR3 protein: CASSFGQGQSPLFF. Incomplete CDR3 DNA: TGTGCCAGCAGCTTTGGACAGGGCCAATCACCG.

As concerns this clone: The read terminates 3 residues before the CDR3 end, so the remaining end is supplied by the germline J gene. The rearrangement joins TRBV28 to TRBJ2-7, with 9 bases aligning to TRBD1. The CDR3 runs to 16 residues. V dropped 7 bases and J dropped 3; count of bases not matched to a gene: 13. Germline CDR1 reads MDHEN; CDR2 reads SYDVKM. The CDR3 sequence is CASNPPGDRGIYEQYF. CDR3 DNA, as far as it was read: TGTGCCAGCAACCCACCAGGAGACAGGGGGATCTACGAG. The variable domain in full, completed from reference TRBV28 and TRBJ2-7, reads DVKVTQSSRYLVKRTGEKVFLECVQDMDHENMFWYRQDPGLGLRLIYFSYDVKMKEKGDIPEGYSVSREKKERFSLILESASTNQTSMYLCASNPPGDRGIYEQYFGPGTRLTVT.

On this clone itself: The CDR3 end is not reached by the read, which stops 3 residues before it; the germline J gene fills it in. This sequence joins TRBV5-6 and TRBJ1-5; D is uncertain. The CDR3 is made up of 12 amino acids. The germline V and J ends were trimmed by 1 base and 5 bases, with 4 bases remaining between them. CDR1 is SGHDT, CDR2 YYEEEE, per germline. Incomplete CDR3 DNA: TGTGCCAGCAGCTTGCTAGATCAGCCC. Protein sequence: CASSLLDQP. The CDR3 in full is CASSLLDQPQHF.

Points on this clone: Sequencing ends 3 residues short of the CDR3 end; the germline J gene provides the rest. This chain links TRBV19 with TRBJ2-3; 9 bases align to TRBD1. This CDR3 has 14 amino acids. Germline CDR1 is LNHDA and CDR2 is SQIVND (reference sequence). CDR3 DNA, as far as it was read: TGTGCCAGTACTGAGGACAGGGGAGTTCAGCCG. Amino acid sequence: CASTEDRGVQP. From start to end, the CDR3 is CASTEDRGVQPQYF.

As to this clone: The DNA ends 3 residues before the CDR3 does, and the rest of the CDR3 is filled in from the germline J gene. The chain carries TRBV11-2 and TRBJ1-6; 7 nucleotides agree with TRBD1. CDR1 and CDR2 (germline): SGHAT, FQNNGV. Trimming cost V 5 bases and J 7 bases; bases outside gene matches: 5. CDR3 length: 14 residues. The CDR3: CASSIDRVNSPLHF. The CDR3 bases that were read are TGTGCCAGCAGCATTGACAGGGTAAATTCACCC.

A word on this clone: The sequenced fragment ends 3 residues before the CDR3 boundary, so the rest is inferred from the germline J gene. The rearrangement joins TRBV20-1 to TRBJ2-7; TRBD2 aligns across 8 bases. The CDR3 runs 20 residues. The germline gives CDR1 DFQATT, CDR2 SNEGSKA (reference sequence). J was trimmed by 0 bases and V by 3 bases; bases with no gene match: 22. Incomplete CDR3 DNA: TGCAGTGCTAGTAGGCCCCGTGGGGCGGGGGGACTAACTAGCTCCTACGAG. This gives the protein CSASRPRGAGGLTSSYE. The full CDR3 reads CSASRPRGAGGLTSSYEQYF.

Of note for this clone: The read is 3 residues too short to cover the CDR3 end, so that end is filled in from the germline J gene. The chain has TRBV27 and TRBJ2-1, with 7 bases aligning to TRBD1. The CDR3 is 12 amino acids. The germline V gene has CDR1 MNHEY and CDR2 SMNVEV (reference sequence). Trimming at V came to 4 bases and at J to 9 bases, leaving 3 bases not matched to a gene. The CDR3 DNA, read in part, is TGTGCCAGCAGTTCGGGACAGATTGAG. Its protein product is CASSSGQIE. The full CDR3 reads CASSSGQIEQFF.

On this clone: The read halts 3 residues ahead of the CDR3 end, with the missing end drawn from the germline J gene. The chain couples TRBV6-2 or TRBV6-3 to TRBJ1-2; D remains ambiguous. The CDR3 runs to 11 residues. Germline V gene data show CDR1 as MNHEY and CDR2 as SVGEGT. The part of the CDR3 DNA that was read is TGTGCCAGCAGCTACCCCGGGGGC. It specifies CASSYPGG. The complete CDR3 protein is CASSYPGGYTF.

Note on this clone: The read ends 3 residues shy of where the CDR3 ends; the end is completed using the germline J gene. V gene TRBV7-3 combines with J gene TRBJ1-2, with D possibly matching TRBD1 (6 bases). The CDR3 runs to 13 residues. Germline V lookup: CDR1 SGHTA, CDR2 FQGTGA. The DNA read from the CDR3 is TGTGCCAGCAGCTTAACGTGGACAGATACC. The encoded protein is CASSLTWTDT. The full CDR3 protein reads CASSLTWTDTYTF.

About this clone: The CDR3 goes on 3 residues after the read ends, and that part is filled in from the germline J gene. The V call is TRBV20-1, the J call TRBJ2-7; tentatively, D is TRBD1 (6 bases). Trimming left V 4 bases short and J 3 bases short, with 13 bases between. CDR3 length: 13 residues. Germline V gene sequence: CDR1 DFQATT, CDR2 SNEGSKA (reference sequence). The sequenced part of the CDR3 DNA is TGCAGTGCTATGGAAGGGGGACACTACGAG. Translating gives CSAMEGGHYE. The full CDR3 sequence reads CSAMEGGHYEQYF.

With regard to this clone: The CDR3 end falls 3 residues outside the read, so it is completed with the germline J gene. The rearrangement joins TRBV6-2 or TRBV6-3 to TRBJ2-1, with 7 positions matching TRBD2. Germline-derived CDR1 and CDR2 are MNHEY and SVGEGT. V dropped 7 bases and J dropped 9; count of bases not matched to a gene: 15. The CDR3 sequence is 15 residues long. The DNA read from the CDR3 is TGTGCCAGCACCTCCCTAGGGCGCGGGGGACTTGAG. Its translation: CASTSLGRGGLE. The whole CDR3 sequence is CASTSLGRGGLEQFF.

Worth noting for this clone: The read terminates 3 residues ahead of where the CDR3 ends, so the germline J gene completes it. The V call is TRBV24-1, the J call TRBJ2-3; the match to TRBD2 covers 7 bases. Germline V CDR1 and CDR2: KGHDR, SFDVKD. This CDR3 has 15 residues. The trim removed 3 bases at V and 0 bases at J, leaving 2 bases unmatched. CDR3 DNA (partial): TGTGCCACCAGTGATGGCGGGGGAAGCACAGATACG. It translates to CATSDGGGSTDT. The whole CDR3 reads CATSDGGGSTDTQYF.

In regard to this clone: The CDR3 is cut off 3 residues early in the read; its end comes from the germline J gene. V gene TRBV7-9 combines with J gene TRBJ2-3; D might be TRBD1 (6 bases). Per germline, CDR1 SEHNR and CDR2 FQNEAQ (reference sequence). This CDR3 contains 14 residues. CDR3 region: CASSLDRVEETQYF. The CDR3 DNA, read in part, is TGTGCCAGCAGCTTAGACAGGGTGGAGGAGACG. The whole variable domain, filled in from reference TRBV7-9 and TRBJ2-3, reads DTGVSQNPRHKITKRGQNVTFRCDPISEHNRLYWYRQTLGQGPEFLTYFQNEAQLEKSRLLSDRFSAERPKGSFSTLEIQRTEQGDSAMYLCASSLDRVEETQYFGPGTRLTVL.

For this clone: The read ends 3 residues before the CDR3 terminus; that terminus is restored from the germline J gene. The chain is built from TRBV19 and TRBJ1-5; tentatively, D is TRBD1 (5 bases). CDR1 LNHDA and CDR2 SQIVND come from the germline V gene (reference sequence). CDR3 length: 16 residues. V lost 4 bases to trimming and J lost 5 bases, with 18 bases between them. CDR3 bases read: TGTGCCAGTAGTACCAGACAGCTCCCGACGGATCAGCCC. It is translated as CASSTRQLPTDQP. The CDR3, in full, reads CASSTRQLPTDQPQHF.

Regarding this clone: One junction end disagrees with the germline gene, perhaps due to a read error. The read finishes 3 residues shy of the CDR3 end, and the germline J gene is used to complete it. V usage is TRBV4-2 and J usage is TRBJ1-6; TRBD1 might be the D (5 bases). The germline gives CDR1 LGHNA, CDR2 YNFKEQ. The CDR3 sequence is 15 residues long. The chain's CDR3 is CASRPGGQGNSPLHF. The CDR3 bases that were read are TGCGCCAGCAGACCCGGAGGGCAGGGAAATTCACCC.